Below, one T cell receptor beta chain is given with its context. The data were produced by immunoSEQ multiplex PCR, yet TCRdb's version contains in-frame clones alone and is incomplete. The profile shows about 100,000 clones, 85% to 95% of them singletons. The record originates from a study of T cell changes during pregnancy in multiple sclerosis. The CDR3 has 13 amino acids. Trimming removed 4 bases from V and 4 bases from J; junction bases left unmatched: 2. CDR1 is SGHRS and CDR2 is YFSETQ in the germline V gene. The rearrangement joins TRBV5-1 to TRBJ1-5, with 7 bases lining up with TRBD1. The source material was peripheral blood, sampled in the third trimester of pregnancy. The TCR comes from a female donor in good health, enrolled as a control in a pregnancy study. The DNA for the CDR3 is TGCGCCAGCAGCCTGGGACAGAATCAGCCCCAGCATTTT. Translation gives CASSLGQNQPQHF. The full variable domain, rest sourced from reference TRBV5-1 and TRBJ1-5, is KAGVTQTPRYLIKTRGQQVTLSCSPISGHRSVSWYQQTPGQGLQFLFEYFSETQRNKGNFPGRFSGRQFSNSRSEMNVSTLELGDSALYLCASSLGQNQPQHFGDGTRLSIL.